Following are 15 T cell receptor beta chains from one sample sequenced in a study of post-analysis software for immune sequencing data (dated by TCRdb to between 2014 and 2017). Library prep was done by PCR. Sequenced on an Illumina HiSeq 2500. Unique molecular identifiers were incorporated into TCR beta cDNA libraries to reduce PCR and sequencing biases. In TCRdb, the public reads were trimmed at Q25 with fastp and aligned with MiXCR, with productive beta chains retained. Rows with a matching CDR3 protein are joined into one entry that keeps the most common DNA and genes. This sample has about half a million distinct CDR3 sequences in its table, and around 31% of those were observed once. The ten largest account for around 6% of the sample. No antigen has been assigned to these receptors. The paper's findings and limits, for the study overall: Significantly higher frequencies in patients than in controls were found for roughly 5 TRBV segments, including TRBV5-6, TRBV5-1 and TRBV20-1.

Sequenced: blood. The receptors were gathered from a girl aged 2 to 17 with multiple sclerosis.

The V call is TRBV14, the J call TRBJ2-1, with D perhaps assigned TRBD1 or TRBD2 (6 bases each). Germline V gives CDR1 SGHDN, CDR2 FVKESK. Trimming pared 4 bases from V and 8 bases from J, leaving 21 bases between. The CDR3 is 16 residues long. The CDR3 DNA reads TGTGCCAGCAGCCCCCTTGGGGCACTAGCAGGGGATGAGCAGTTCTTC. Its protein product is CASSPLGALAGDEQFF. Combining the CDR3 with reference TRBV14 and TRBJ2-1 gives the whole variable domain EAGVTQFPSHSVIEKGQTVTLRCDPISGHDNLYWYRRVMGKEIKFLLHFVKESKQDESGMPNNRFLAERTGGTYSTLKVQPAELEDSGVYFCASSPLGALAGDEQFFGPGTRLTVL.

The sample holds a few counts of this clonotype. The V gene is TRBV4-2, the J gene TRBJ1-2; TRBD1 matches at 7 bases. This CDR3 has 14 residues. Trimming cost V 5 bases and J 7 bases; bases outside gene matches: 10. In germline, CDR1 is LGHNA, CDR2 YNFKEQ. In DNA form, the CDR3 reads TGTGCCAGCAGCTTTCGCACAGGGGAGGTTGGCTACACCTTC. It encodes CASSFRTGEVGYTF.

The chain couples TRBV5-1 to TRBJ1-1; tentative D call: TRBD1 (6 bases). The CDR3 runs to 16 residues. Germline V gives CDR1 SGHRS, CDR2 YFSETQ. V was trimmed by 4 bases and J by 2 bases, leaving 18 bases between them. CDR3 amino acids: CASSNGVGGGNTEAFF. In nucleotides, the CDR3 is TGCGCCAGCAGCAACGGGGTCGGAGGGGGTAACACTGAAGCTTTCTTT.

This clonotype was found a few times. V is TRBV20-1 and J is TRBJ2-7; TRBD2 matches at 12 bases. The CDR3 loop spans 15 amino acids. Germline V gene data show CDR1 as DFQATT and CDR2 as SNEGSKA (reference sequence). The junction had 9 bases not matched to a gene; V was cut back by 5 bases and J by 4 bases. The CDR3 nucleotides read TGCAGTGCTCCGGTGACTAGCGGGGGTTCATACGAGCAGTACTTC. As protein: CSAPVTSGGSYEQYF.

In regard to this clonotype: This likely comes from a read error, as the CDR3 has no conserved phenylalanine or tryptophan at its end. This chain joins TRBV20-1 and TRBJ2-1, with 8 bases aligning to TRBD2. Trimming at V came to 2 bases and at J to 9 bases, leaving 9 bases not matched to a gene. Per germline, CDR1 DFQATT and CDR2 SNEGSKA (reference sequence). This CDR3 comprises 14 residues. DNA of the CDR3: TGCAGTGCTAGAATGCCGGGACTAGGGGGTGAGCAGTTCGTC. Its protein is CSARMPGLGGEQFV.

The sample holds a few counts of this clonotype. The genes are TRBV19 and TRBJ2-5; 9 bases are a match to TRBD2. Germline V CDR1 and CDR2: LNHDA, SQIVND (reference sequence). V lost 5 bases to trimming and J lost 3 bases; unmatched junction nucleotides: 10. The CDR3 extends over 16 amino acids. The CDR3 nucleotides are TGTGCCAGTAGTGATATCGTGACTAGCGGTAAAGAGACCCAGTACTTC. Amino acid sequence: CASSDIVTSGKETQYF.

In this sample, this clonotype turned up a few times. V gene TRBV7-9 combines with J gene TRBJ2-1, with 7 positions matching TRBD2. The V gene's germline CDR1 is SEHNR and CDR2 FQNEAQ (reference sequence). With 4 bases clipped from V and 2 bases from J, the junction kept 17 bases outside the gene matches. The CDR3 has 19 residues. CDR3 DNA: TGTGCCAGCAGCTCCCATTATGGGGCCGGCGGGGGAGCCTACAATGAGCAGTTCTTC. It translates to CASSSHYGAGGGAYNEQFF.

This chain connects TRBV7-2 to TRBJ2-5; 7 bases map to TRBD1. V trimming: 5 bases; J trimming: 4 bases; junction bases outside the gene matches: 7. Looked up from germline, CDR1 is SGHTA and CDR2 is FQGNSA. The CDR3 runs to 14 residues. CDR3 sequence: CASSPGQVGETQYF. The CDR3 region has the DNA TGTGCCAGCAGCCCAGGACAGGTGGGAGAGACCCAGTACTTC.

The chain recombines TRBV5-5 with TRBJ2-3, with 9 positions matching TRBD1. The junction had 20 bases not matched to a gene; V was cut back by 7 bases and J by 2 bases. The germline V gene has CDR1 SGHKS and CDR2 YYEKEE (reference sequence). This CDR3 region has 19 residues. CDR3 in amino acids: CASGIWDRDPRPSTDTQYF. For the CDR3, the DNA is TGTGCCAGCGGGATTTGGGACAGGGACCCGAGACCATCCACAGATACGCAGTATTTT. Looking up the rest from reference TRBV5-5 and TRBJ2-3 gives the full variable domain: DAGVTQSPTHLIKTRGQQVTLRCSPISGHKSVSWYQQVLGQGPQFIFQYYEKEERGRGNFPDRFSARQFPNYSSELNVNALLLGDSALYLCASGIWDRDPRPSTDTQYFGPGTRLTVL.

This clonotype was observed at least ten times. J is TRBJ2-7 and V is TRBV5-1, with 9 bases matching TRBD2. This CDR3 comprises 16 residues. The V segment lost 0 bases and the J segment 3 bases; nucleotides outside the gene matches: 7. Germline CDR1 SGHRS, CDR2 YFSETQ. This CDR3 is CASSLGLAGIDYEQYF. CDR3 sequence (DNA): TGCGCCAGCAGCTTGGGGCTAGCGGGGATAGACTACGAGCAGTACTTC.

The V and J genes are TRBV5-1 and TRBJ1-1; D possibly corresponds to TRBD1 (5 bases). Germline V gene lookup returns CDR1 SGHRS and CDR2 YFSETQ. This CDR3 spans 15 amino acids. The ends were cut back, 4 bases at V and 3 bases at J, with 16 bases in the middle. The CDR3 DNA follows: TGCGCCAGCAGCATTCAGGGCGATGGGGACACTGAAGCTTTCTTT. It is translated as CASSIQGDGDTEAFF.

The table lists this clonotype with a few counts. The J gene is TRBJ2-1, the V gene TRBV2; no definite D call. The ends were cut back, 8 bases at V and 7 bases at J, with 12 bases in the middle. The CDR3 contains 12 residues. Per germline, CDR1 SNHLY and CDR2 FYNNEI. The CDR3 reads CASQTERNEQFF. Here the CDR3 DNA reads TGTGCCAGCCAGACTGAAAGGAATGAGCAGTTCTTC.

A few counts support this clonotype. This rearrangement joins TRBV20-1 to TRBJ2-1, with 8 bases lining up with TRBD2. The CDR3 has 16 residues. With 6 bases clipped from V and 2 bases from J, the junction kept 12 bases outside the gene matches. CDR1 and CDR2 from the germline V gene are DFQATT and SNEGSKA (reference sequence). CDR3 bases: TGCAGTGCCATAGTTCGGGGGGGGCGGCCCTACAATGAGCAGTTCTTC. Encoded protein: CSAIVRGGRPYNEQFF.

This chain's CDR3 is CASSLDTPPLRGEKLFF. The DNA for the CDR3 is TGTGCCAGCAGCTTAGATACGCCACCGTTACGGGGAGAAAAACTGTTTTTT. The chain carries TRBV11-2 and TRBJ1-4; D unclear. V lost 0 bases to trimming and J lost 8 bases, with 19 bases between them. CDR1 is SGHAT, CDR2 FQNNGV, per germline. This CDR3 is 17 amino acids long.

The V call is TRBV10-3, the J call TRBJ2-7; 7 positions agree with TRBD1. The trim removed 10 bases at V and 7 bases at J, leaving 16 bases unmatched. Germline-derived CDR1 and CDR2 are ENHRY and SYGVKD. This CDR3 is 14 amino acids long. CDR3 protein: CATARGGQYNEQYF. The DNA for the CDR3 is TGTGCCACGGCTCGAGGGGGCCAATACAATGAGCAGTACTTC.